The 32 T cell receptor beta chains below were found in one sample sequenced in a study of early T cells in non-severe SARS-CoV-2 infection. TCRdb recomputed calls from the 5' RACE reads with MiXCR, one row per CDR3 protein. The sample yields about 94,000 distinct CDR3 sequences, under 15% seen once. The sample taken for sequencing was whole blood. All receptors come from an adult who was a healthcare worker with PCR-confirmed SARS-CoV-2 infection or an uninfected control (not recorded which).

The chain recombines TRBV7-2 with TRBJ1-1, with TRBD1 matching over 7 bases. V lost 7 bases and J lost 1; bases outside the gene matches: 12. This CDR3 spans 16 amino acids. The germline V gene encodes CDR1 SGHTA and CDR2 FQGNSA. DNA for the CDR3: TGTGCCAGCACCCTTTCGCGGGACAGCCCGAACACTGAAGCTTTCTTT. This translates into CASTLSRDSPNTEAFF.

The genes are TRBV6-5 and TRBJ1-2; D is perhaps TRBD1 (6 bases). The V end was cut by 7 bases, the J end by 4 bases, with 19 bases between. The CDR3 spans 15 residues. Germline V gene lookup returns CDR1 MNHEY and CDR2 SVGAGI. CDR3: CASTRLRGSSYGYTF. The DNA of the CDR3 is TGTGCCAGCACCCGCCTGAGGGGGAGTAGCTATGGCTACACCTTC.

This clonotype came up many times. The chain carries TRBV11-2 and TRBJ1-4; TRBD1 matches at 8 bases. Germline lookup yields CDR1 SGHAT and CDR2 FQNNGV. J was trimmed by 7 bases and V by 5 bases; bases with no gene match: 9. The length of the CDR3 is 15 residues. The chain's CDR3 is CASSTQGAMREKLFF. The CDR3 DNA reads TGTGCCAGCAGCACCCAGGGGGCAATGCGTGAAAAACTGTTTTTT.

This clonotype appeared a few times. The chain couples TRBV5-1 to TRBJ2-2; D not resolved. Germline values: CDR1 SGHRS, CDR2 YFSETQ. The ends were cut back, 5 bases at V and 4 bases at J, with 12 bases in the middle. This CDR3 spans 14 amino acids. The CDR3 loop is CASRGSFSTGELFF. DNA of the CDR3: TGCGCCAGCAGAGGGTCCTTTTCCACCGGGGAGCTGTTTTTT.

The V and J genes are TRBV5-4 and TRBJ2-2, with D possibly TRBD1 on 7 matching bases. The germline CDR1 and CDR2 sequences are SGHNT and YYREEE (reference sequence). The CDR3 runs to 16 residues. The V end was cut by 4 bases, the J end by 5 bases, with 18 bases between. CDR3 sequence: CASSPEGAGRTGELFF. The CDR3 DNA sequence: TGTGCCAGCAGCCCGGAGGGGGCAGGGAGGACCGGGGAGCTGTTTTTT.

Many counts were recorded for this clonotype. The V call is TRBV18, the J call TRBJ2-5; D remains unclear. The CDR3 length is 13 residues. The germline V gene encodes CDR1 KGHSH and CDR2 LQKENI. V was clipped by 3 bases and J by 1 base, with 6 bases between them. CDR3 amino acids: CASSPASQETQYF. Here the CDR3 DNA reads TGTGCCAGCTCACCGGCTTCCCAAGAGACCCAGTACTTC.

V gene TRBV3-1 combines with J gene TRBJ1-3, with D perhaps TRBD1 (5 bases). Trimming pared 4 bases from V and 4 bases from J, leaving 11 bases between. The CDR3 sequence is 14 residues long. The germline V gene has CDR1 LGHDT and CDR2 YNNKEL (reference sequence). The CDR3: CASSPRDGGNTIYF. DNA for the CDR3: TGTGCCAGCAGCCCACGGGACGGAGGAAACACCATATATTTT.

The chain couples TRBV20-1 to TRBJ2-3; D possibly corresponds to TRBD2 (5 bases). CDR3 length equals 15 residues. Germline V gene data show CDR1 as DFQATT and CDR2 as SNEGSKA (reference sequence). Trimming shortened V by 1 base and J by 3 bases, and 14 bases separated the two germline ends. CDR3 sequence reads: CSARGPEGRTDTQYF. CDR3 DNA: TGCAGTGCTAGAGGGCCCGAGGGAAGGACAGATACGCAGTATTTT.

In this sample, this clonotype turned up many times. The chain couples TRBV2 to TRBJ2-1; D not resolved. V lost 4 bases, J lost 7 bases, and 5 bases lay in between. From germline, CDR1 is SNHLY and CDR2 FYNNEI. The CDR3 is 11 amino acids. The CDR3 sequence: CASSVVNEQFF. The CDR3, as DNA: TGTGCCAGCAGTGTTGTAAATGAGCAGTTCTTC.

This clonotype was seen many times. J is TRBJ2-1 and V is TRBV7-2; no firm D call. The V and J ends lost 1 base and 10 bases respectively, with 14 bases between them. The V gene's germline CDR1 is SGHTA and CDR2 FQGNSA. The CDR3 is 14 residues long. For the CDR3, the DNA is TGTGCCAGCAGCTTAGAGACGGCTCGCCCCGAGCAGTTCTTC. Its protein is CASSLETARPEQFF.

The chain employs TRBV28 and TRBJ1-5; D not resolved. The V end lost 5 bases, the J end lost 3 bases, and 5 bases lay between the germline ends. Germline loops: CDR1 MDHEN, CDR2 SYDVKM. The CDR3 spans 12 residues. The CDR3 loop is CASSETNQPQHF. As DNA, the CDR3 is TGTGCCAGCAGTGAGACCAATCAGCCCCAGCATTTT.

This clonotype came up many times. The chain links TRBV6-6 to TRBJ1-2; D not certain. The CDR3 sequence is 17 residues long. Germline V gene sequence: CDR1 MNHNY, CDR2 SVGAGI (reference sequence). Trimming cost V 6 bases and J 1 base, with 21 bases left between them. CDR3 amino acids: CASRAADGMGFNYGYTF. The CDR3 coding sequence is TGTGCCAGCAGAGCCGCTGACGGAATGGGATTTAACTATGGCTACACCTTC.

This rearrangement joins TRBV3-1 to TRBJ2-2, with TRBD1 matching 7 bases. CDR1 and CDR2 (germline): LGHDT, YNNKEL (reference sequence). With V trimmed by 4 bases and J by 4 bases, 9 bases remained unmatched. The CDR3 extends over 16 amino acids. CDR3 in DNA: TGTGCCAGCAGCCCACCTCGGACAGGATTCACCGGGGAGCTGTTTTTT. Its translation is CASSPPRTGFTGELFF. Looking up the rest from reference TRBV3-1 and TRBJ2-2 gives the full variable domain: DTAVSQTPKYLVTQMGNDKSIKCEQNLGHDTMYWYKQDSKKFLKIMFSYNNKELIINETVPNRFSPKSPDKAHLNLHINSLELGDSAVYFCASSPPRTGFTGELFFGEGSRLTVL.

There are a few counts of this clonotype. The rearrangement links TRBV3-1 to TRBJ1-2, with 9 bases that match TRBD1. The V gene's germline CDR1 is LGHDT and CDR2 YNNKEL (reference sequence). The CDR3 length is 13 residues. The trim removed 4 bases at V and 6 bases at J, leaving 3 bases unmatched. In DNA, the CDR3 is TGTGCCAGCAGCCTGGGACAGGGCGATGGCTACACCTTC. As protein: CASSLGQGDGYTF.

This clonotype occurred many times. Relative to the germline gene, one junction end is altered; a read error may explain this. The chain recombines TRBV18 with TRBJ1-1, with TRBD1 matching over 9 bases. Germline V gives CDR1 KGHSH, CDR2 LQKENI. The CDR3 runs to 16 residues. Written as DNA, the CDR3 is TGTGCCAGCTCGCCACGTCAGGGACAGGGGAACACTGAAGCTTTCTTT. Residues: CASSPRQGQGNTEAFF.

This clonotype was counted ten times or more. This chain joins TRBV7-2 and TRBJ2-1; 8 bases map to TRBD1. V shed 5 bases, J shed 7 bases, and the junction held 10 bases outside the gene matches. The CDR3 has 15 residues. CDR1 is SGHTA and CDR2 is FQGNSA in the germline V gene. DNA of the CDR3: TGTGCCAGCAGCCGAGGGACAGGCTCGAGGAATGAGCAGTTCTTC. It translates to CASSRGTGSRNEQFF.

This clonotype was observed once. This chain uses TRBV6-4 with TRBJ1-1, with unresolved D. The V end was cut by 2 bases, the J end by 1 base, with 5 bases between. CDR1 is MRHNA, CDR2 SNTAGT, per germline. The CDR3 consists of 13 residues. The CDR3 coding sequence is TGTGCCAGCAGTGACAGGGCGAACACTGAAGCTTTCTTT. It specifies CASSDRANTEAFF.

There are a few counts of this clonotype. V and J are TRBV2 and TRBJ1-5; 7 bases map to TRBD1. J gave up 4 bases and V 4 bases, and 16 bases lay outside the gene matches. CDR3 length: 18 residues. Germline V gene data show CDR1 as SNHLY and CDR2 as FYNNEI. The CDR3 is CASSGLKIPGQLNQPQHF. Here the CDR3 DNA reads TGTGCCAGCAGTGGACTCAAGATACCGGGACAGCTTAATCAGCCCCAGCATTTT.

The rearrangement links TRBV7-9 to TRBJ1-2; D possibly corresponds to TRBD1 (5 bases). The V gene lost 5 bases and the J gene lost 6 bases, with 16 bases spanning the gap. Per germline, CDR1 SEHNR and CDR2 FQNEAQ (reference sequence). This CDR3 has 14 residues. The DNA of the CDR3 is TGTGCCAGCAGCGGTTGGGGAGGGACCCATGGCTACACCTTC. This encodes CASSGWGGTHGYTF. The whole variable domain, filled in from reference TRBV7-9 and TRBJ1-2, reads DTGVSQNPRHKITKRGQNVTFRCDPISEHNRLYWYRQTLGQGPEFLTYFQNEAQLEKSRLLSDRFSAERPKGSFSTLEIQRTEQGDSAMYLCASSGWGGTHGYTFGSGTRLTVV.

This clonotype came up many times. The chain uses TRBV12-3 or TRBV12-4 and TRBJ2-7; D is unclear. The CDR3 has 12 amino acids. Trimming left V 6 bases short and J 2 bases short, with 8 bases between. The CDR3 spells CASSGNTYEQYF. The CDR3 DNA sequence: TGTGCCAGCAGCGGTAATACCTACGAGCAGTACTTC.

This clonotype occurred many times. V is TRBV6-1 and J is TRBJ1-2; no clear D gene. CDR1 and CDR2 from the germline V gene are MNHNS and SASEGT. With 6 bases removed from V and 4 bases from J, the gap between germline ends came to 6 bases. The CDR3 extends over 11 amino acids. CDR3 residues: CASRTGYGYTF. In nucleotides, the CDR3 is TGTGCCAGCAGGACCGGCTATGGCTACACCTTC.

Remarks on this clonotype: A much larger clone lies one base from this, so it may be a read error. The chain is built from TRBV25-1 and TRBJ1-6; weak D call: TRBD1 (5 bases). CDR1 is MGHDK, CDR2 SYGVNS, per germline. Trimming removed 6 bases at V and 15 bases at J, with 15 bases between. This CDR3 comprises 12 residues. CDR3 loop: CASRETDTLLHF. The CDR3 region has the DNA TGTGCCAGCAGAGAGACGGACACTCTCCTCCACTTT.

This clonotype was seen ten or more times. V is TRBV11-2 and J is TRBJ2-7; the match to TRBD2 covers 7 bases. The CDR3 covers 16 residues. Germline CDR1 reads SGHAT; CDR2 reads FQNNGV. The ends lost 3 bases at V and 5 bases at J; junction bases unmatched: 13. CDR3: CASSFPASGVLDEQYF. In DNA, the CDR3 is TGTGCCAGCAGCTTCCCCGCTAGCGGCGTGCTGGACGAGCAGTACTTC.

Notes on this clonotype: An end of the junction does not agree with germline; a read error may underlie this. The chain links TRBV3-1 to TRBJ2-3; tentative D call: TRBD2 (6 bases). Germline CDR1 and CDR2: LGHDT and YNNKEL (reference sequence). The CDR3 runs 14 residues. In DNA form, the CDR3 reads TGTGCCAGCACCCGGCAGGGAGGAGGCGATATGCAGTATTTT. It translates to CASTRQGGGDMQYF.

In this sample, this clonotype turned up many times. The V call is TRBV19, the J call TRBJ2-2; TRBD2 matches 10 bases. This CDR3 region has 17 residues. The V segment lost 4 bases and the J segment 0 bases; nucleotides outside the gene matches: 5. Germline CDR1 and CDR2: LNHDA and SQIVND (reference sequence). The DNA for the CDR3 is TGTGCCAGTAGTAACCCAGGGACTAGCGCGAACACCGGGGAGCTGTTTTTT. Amino acid sequence: CASSNPGTSANTGELFF.

This clonotype was counted only a few times. This chain links TRBV29-1 with TRBJ2-3; D remains unclear. This CDR3 region has 12 residues. The germline gives CDR1 SQVTM, CDR2 ANQGSEA. V lost 7 bases, J lost 6 bases, and 14 bases lay in between. The CDR3 here is CSAGDGGDTQYF. Written as DNA, the CDR3 is TGCAGCGCTGGAGACGGTGGGGATACGCAGTATTTT.

In its sample, this clonotype was seen many times. V usage is TRBV14 and J usage is TRBJ1-1, with D perhaps matching TRBD1 (5 bases). The CDR3 length is 13 residues. CDR1 is SGHDN and CDR2 is FVKESK in the germline V gene. Trimming stripped 4 bases from V and 10 bases from J, with 16 bases between. The CDR3 here is CASSPLGAGLAFF. CDR3 DNA: TGTGCCAGCAGCCCTCTCGGGGCCGGATTAGCTTTCTTT.

There are a few counts of this clonotype. The chain links TRBV5-1 to TRBJ2-1; TRBD2 might be the D (7 bases). V lost 2 bases and J lost 8, with 17 bases in between. The CDR3 is 15 amino acids. The V gene's germline CDR1 is SGHRS and CDR2 YFSETQ. CDR3: CASSLRGEGLDEQFF. CDR3 coding DNA: TGCGCCAGCAGCTTAAGGGGGGAGGGCCTCGATGAGCAGTTCTTC.

About this clonotype: Since a much larger clone is just one base distant, this may be a read error. The V call is TRBV18, the J call TRBJ2-3; D possibly corresponds to TRBD2 (6 bases). V was clipped by 2 bases and J by 2 bases, with 11 bases between them. Germline values: CDR1 KGHSH, CDR2 LQKENI. The CDR3 totals 15 residues. Here the CDR3 reads CASSPAGPYTDTQYF. The CDR3 coding sequence is TGTGCCAGCTCACCAGCGGGGCCTTACACAGATACGCAGTATTTT. Drawing the rest from reference TRBV18 and TRBJ2-3, the complete variable domain is NAGVMQNPRHLVRRRGQEARLRCSPMKGHSHVYWYRQLPEEGLKFMVYLQKENIIDESGMPKERFSAEFPKEGPSILRIQQVVRGDSAAYFCASSPAGPYTDTQYFGPGTRLTVL.

This clonotype was seen many times. This chain uses TRBV7-3 with TRBJ1-5; possibly TRBD1 for D (6 bases). The CDR3 totals 17 residues. From germline, CDR1 is SGHTA and CDR2 FQGTGA. Trimming shortened V by 1 base and J by 4 bases, and 17 bases separated the two germline ends. In DNA form, the CDR3 reads TGTGCCAGCAGCTTAAAGGGGGAAGTGGGGCTAAATCAGCCCCAGCATTTT. Its translation: CASSLKGEVGLNQPQHF.

This clonotype was counted ten times or more. The J gene is TRBJ2-3, the V gene TRBV9, with no clear D. In germline, CDR1 is SGDLS, CDR2 YYNGEE. V shed 0 bases and J shed 4 bases, with 0 bases lying between them. This CDR3 has 11 residues. CDR3 in amino acids: CASSVADTQYF. The CDR3 DNA follows: TGTGCCAGCAGCGTAGCAGATACGCAGTATTTT.

The gene calls are TRBV3-1 and TRBJ2-7, with TRBD2 matching over 7 bases. V was pared by 1 base and J by 2 bases, with 5 bases of the junction left unmatched. Per germline, CDR1 LGHDT and CDR2 YNNKEL (reference sequence). This CDR3 comprises 15 residues. CDR3 residues: CASSQALALTYEQYF. In DNA, the CDR3 is TGTGCCAGCAGCCAAGCACTAGCGTTAACCTACGAGCAGTACTTC.